This entry describes one T cell receptor (beta chain). Its antigen is still unknown. No much larger clonotype is one base removed from it; base qualities were not supplied. This sample is drawn from a study of shared clonotypes between healthy human individuals (dated by TCRdb to 2018 to 2020). At the level of the whole study: The cohort included three men and a couple of women between 18 and 49 years of age. The study deeply sequenced blood TCR repertoires of five healthy adults to estimate repertoire size and the extent of clonotype sharing between individuals. Each donor's leukapheresis produced roughly between roughly 0.94 and 9.5 billion PBMCs. To increase sequencing depth and limit assay-specific biases, TCR repertoire library preparation and sequencing were carried out by different laboratories using diverse techniques. For each donor, CD4 naive and CD4 memory were each run on three plates, CD8 naive on two plates, and CD8 memory on one plate. The paper's findings and limits, for the study overall: Sampling was restricted to blood, and TCR repertoires in tissues likely differ from the TCR repertoires found in blood. Naive subsets generally had larger estimated clonotype richness than memory subsets. Pairwise subsampling led to the expectation that sequencing depth would affect the degree of clonotype sharing among donors. Incomplete sequencing was indicated by rarefaction of sorted-subset datasets, despite the large sequencing depth. Sharing across a few donors was observed for approximately 4.6% of naive CD4, less than 4% of naive CD8, 2% to 2.5% of memory CD4, and approximately 0.41% of memory CD8 clonotypes. Clonotypes shared by all four sorted-subset donors showed higher generation probabilities than non-shared clonotypes. The small number of donors limited the genetic and exposure-history diversity represented.

The CDR3 covers 12 residues, taking in both the cysteine and the phenylalanine. Only the CDR3 portion is preserved as DNA: 36 bases, with reading frame beginning at the first base. CDR1 and CDR2, looked up from the germline V gene (reference sequence), are LNHDA and SQIVND. V is reduced by 11 bases and J by 6 bases, leaving a spacing of 16 bases between them. CD8 naive samples consisted of CD45RO-negative cells that were positively selected for CCR7, yielding a CD45RA+CCR7+ population without TemRA cells. The donors were healthy, HIV-negative adults who had no recently reported acute infections or vaccinations. All donors were Caucasian adults living in Nashville, Tennessee, USA. Blood was obtained by leukapheresis, after which PBMCs were separated by Ficoll-Histopaque density gradient centrifugation and cryopreserved in liquid nitrogen vapor phase. Purity and quantity of every magnetically sorted T cell population were checked by analytical flow cytometry. From each sorted fraction, genomic DNA was isolated and quantified by UV absorbance on a Nanodrop 2000c.

Using the deep immunoSEQ assay, multiplex PCR amplified TCR CDR3 regions from genomic DNA. Extracted genomic DNA from each cell subset was distributed evenly across all wells of several immunoSEQ 96-well plates, and each plate was treated as a replicate. For sorted subsets, about 220 ng of genomic DNA, equivalent to 25,000 to 35,000 T cell genomes, went into each replicate PCR. Purified libraries were measured with a Qubit 3.0 fluorometer, size-checked on a Bioanalyzer 2100, and measured again with the KAPA Library Quantification kit. Every immunoSEQ 96-well plate was sequenced on a separate single-read 150-cycle Illumina NextSeq 550 flow cell. The authors' pipeline ran thus. Because the immunoSEQ output held only junctional sequences and lacked quality scores, the filtering could not match the filtering applied to full-length reads. Sequences were annotated with PyIR, a Python wrapper for IgBLAST v1.9, using IMGT germline references to assign V/J genes and CDR3. Any read was removed if the V/J assignment was weak (E-value above 1e-6), the CDR3 was missing, or the read contained stop codons, out-of-frame junctions, or ambiguous translated residues. A V3J clonotype was defined by an identical inferred V gene, J gene, and CDR3 amino acid sequence. Percentage overlap between repertoires was computed as shared unique clonotypes divided by the size of the smaller repertoire. Repertoire richness was assessed with RTK rarefaction, the Chao1 estimator, and Recon v2.1 estimates of unobserved clonotypes. For all TCRbeta clonotypes obtained by the gDNA method from a few donors, generation probabilities were computed with OLGA. TCRdb mirrors the immuneACCESS table, restricted to in-frame sequences. Some clones are absent from its copies; in checked studies, under half trace to an unresolved V gene, and the reason for the others is unknown. The V and J calls and clone size come from that table; D and trimming were worked out from the DNA. This sample comprises hundreds of thousands of clones, approximately 96% of them detected only once. The ten largest clones add up to 0.11% of the sample.

The receptor was isolated from a woman in her 30s in good health. The sequenced sample consisted of naive CD8+ T cells sorted from blood. This specimen's cell subset or site label, per the study, means: CD45RA+CCR7+. The chain was built from TRBV19 and TRBJ1-1; a confident D gene designation cannot be given. Read as DNA, the sequence is TGTGCCTGTAAGGGCGGTGGGTCTGAAGCTTTCTTT. This encodes CACKGGGSEAFF.